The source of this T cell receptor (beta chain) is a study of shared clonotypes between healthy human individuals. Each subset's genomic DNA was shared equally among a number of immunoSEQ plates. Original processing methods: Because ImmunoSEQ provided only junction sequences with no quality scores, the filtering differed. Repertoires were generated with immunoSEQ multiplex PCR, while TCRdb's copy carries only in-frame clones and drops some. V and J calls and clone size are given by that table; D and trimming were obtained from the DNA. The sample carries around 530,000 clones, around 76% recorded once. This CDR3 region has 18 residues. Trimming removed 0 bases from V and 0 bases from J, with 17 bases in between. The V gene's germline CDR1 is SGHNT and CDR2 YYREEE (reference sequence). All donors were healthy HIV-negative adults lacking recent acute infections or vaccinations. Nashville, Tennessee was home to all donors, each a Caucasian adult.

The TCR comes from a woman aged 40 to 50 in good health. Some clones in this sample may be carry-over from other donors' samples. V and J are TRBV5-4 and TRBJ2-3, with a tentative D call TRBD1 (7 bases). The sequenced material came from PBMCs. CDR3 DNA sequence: TGTGCCAGCAGCTTGGCCAGGGGGAGCGGGCGGAGCACAGATACGCAGTATTTT. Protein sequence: CASSLARGSGRSTDTQYF.